This TCR beta chain was sequenced in a study of T cell responses to AZD1222 COVID-19 vaccine. In germline, CDR1 is SEHNR, CDR2 FQNEAQ (reference sequence). The V end lost 0 bases, the J end lost 0 bases, and 8 bases lay between the germline ends. CDR3 size: 16 residues. Sequenced by immunoSEQ multiplex PCR; TCRdb stores in-frame clones only, minus some. This table holds around 78,000 clones, roughly four fifths found once. Study conclusions and caveats: Spike-specific TCRs gained breadth and depth after people received two AZD1222 doses.

About this clone itself: Its specificity is unknown.

The sample consisted of peripheral blood, taken on day 0 of AZD1222 vaccination. This rearrangement joins TRBV7-9 to TRBJ2-2, with D possibly TRBD2 on 5 matching bases. This TCR was recovered from an adult in good health. The CDR3 DNA follows: TGTGCCAGCAGCTTAGCGCGGGCTTCGAACACCGGGGAGCTGTTTTTT. Protein product: CASSLARASNTGELFF.